This is a list of T cell receptor beta chains from one sample in a study of blood T cell repertoires in COVID-19. The protocol was immunoSEQ multiplex PCR, while the TCRdb copy is restricted to in-frame clones and leaves out a portion. Among some 150,000 clones listed, about 86% were seen once. The sample was peripheral blood. The source of these receptors is a woman aged 55-69 years with acute or convalescent COVID-19. Both conserved end residues are part of each CDR3.

J | V | CDR3
TRBJ2-7 | TRBV7-2 | CASSWQQGYEQYF
TRBJ2-7 | TRBV10-1 | CASSAGGPGYEQYF
TRBJ1-6 | TRBV6-4 | CASRDSHNSPLHF
TRBJ1-2 | TRBV5-1 | CASSETGQASNYGYTF
TRBJ2-1 | TRBV30 | CAWSVIPVEQFF
TRBJ2-3 | TRBV7-2 | CASSLAGSGADTQYF
TRBJ1-5 | TRBV7-2 | CASSRGQNQPQHF
TRBJ2-7 | TRBV28 | CASSFDSKSYEQYF
TRBJ1-3 | TRBV20-1 | CSASSTGGLDTIYF
TRBJ2-6 | TRBV30 | CAWSGPDRMLSGANVLTF
TRBJ2-7 | TRBV7-9 | CASSASGRYEQYF
TRBJ2-7 | TRBV6-2/TRBV6-3 | CASSRLADTYEQYF
TRBJ1-3 | TRBV5-4 | CASSRGQGGGNTIYF
TRBJ1-5 | TRBV12-3/TRBV12-4 | CASTGQGMEPQHF
TRBJ2-1 | TRBV5-8 | CASSLLTGVYEQFF
TRBJ2-1 | TRBV5-1 | CASSLTSGAGLRNEQFF
TRBJ2-7 | TRBV19 | CASSAGTGFSYEQYF
TRBJ1-5 | TRBV24-1 | CATSDPGQGFGQPQHF
TRBJ2-7 | TRBV6-4 | CASSDVSGGEQYF
TRBJ1-4 | TRBV14 | CASSQTGEKLFF
TRBJ1-5 | TRBV6-1 | CASSEYWDRGNQPQHF
TRBJ1-1 | TRBV5-1 | CASTLGSGLGTEAFF
TRBJ1-5 | TRBV30 | CAWRDRGNQPQHF
TRBJ2-1 | TRBV6-5 | CASSLAGGKFF
TRBJ2-5 | TRBV5-6 | CASSLGGGPQETQYF
TRBJ2-3 | TRBV4-1 | CASSLAGTRGTDTQYF
TRBJ1-6 | TRBV7-6 | CASSLRTGMDNSPLHF
TRBJ2-6 | TRBV5-1 | CASSYTSSGANVLTF
TRBJ2-1 | TRBV5-1 | CASSGLAGGPNNEQFF
TRBJ2-7 | TRBV10-1 | CASILVLGTYEQYF
TRBJ2-1 | TRBV19 | CASSPYGANRGNNEQFF
TRBJ2-5 | TRBV12-3/TRBV12-4 | CASSFLRETQYF
TRBJ2-1 | TRBV19 | CASSYVPTSVNEQFF
TRBJ2-5 | TRBV12-3/TRBV12-4 | CASSSPPPETQYF
TRBJ1-2 | TRBV29-1 | CSVSPGTGANYGYTF
TRBJ1-5 | TRBV10-3 | CASQGQNNQPQHF
TRBJ2-2 | TRBV5-1 | CASSWGATNTGELFF
TRBJ1-2 | TRBV15 | CATSRGGGQGGYGYTF
TRBJ2-1 | TRBV27 | CASSPRLAGTSGEFF
TRBJ2-7 | TRBV28 | CASRRQGYEQYF
TRBJ2-7 | TRBV4-1 | CASSPDRSEQYF
TRBJ2-5 | TRBV7-3 | CASSSGIGETQYF
TRBJ2-5 | TRBV27 | CASSLIAGNAYQETQYF
TRBJ1-5 | TRBV4-1 | CASSPREGGQGPQHF
TRBJ1-2 | TRBV6-5 | CASRGLGGYTF
TRBJ1-5 | TRBV18 | CASSPNRDDQPQHF
TRBJ2-7 | TRBV5-1 | CASSLPGQGNEQYF
TRBJ2-7 | TRBV7-9 | CASSLGRQTYEQYF
TRBJ2-5 | TRBV19 | CASSMRGGQETQYF
TRBJ1-4 | TRBV5-1 | CASSSLTGGREKLFF
TRBJ2-7 | TRBV3-1/TRBV3-2 | CASSNRGRDYEQYF
TRBJ2-2 | TRBV7-3 | CASSLYASPSSGELFF
TRBJ2-5 | TRBV6-1 | CASSEAGGLTQYF
TRBJ1-4 | TRBV5-1 | CASSWTGVGAEKLFF
TRBJ1-1 | TRBV18 | CASSPRGSWEVLEAFF
TRBJ2-7 | TRBV6-2/TRBV6-3 | CASSYGRTRGIAEQYF
TRBJ2-5 | TRBV5-1 | CASSSHPNRGEETQYF
TRBJ2-7 | TRBV11-1 | CASSPSDRRYEQYF
TRBJ1-2 | TRBV18 | CASSPPTGNYGYTF